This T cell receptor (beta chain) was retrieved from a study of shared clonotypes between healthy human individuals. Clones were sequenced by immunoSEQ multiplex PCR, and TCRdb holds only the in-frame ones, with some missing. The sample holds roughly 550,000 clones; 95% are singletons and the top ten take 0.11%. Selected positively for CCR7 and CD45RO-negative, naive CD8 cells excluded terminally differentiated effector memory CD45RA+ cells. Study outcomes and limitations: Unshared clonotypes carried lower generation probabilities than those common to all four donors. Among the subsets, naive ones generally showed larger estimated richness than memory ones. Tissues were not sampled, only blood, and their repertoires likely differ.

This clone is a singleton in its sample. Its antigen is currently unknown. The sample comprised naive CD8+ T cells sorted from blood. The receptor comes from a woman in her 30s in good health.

The CDR3 protein is CATSRPDSGVGSDTQYF. CDR3 bases: TGTGCCACCAGCAGACCCGACAGCGGGGTTGGGTCAGATACGCAGTATTTT. This chain connects TRBV15 to TRBJ2-3, with 7 bases lining up with TRBD2. Germline values: CDR1 LNHNV, CDR2 YYDKDF (reference sequence). V gave up 2 bases and J gave up 4 bases; unmatched junction bases: 12. The CDR3 length is 17 residues. Variable domain in full (rest from reference TRBV15 and TRBJ2-3): DAMVIQNPRYQVTQFGKPVTLSCSQTLNHNVMYWYQQKSSQAPKLLFHYYDKDFNNEADTPDNFQSRRPNTSFCFLDIRSPGLGDTAMYLCATSRPDSGVGSDTQYFGPGTRLTVL.